The rows below give T cell receptor beta chains drawn from one sample of a study of blood T cell repertoires in COVID-19. Repertoires were generated with immunoSEQ multiplex PCR, while TCRdb's copy carries only in-frame clones and drops some. The table includes approximately 170,000 clones, less than 90% detected once. The specimen sequenced was peripheral blood. The receptors were gathered from a woman in her 70s with COVID-19, enrolled during active disease. Each CDR3 is given with its conserved first and last residue. D genes are given only for firm matches.

>TRBJ2-4|TRBV20-1|TRBD2
CSAGLGPFQYF
>TRBJ2-5|TRBV28|.
CASSFMGLRQETQYF
>TRBJ1-2|TRBV27|TRBD1
CASSPHTGGGYTF
>TRBJ2-1|TRBV14|TRBD2
CASSPLTSSNEQFF
>TRBJ2-5|TRBV2|.
CASIRESLSETQYF
>TRBJ1-6|TRBV7-3|.
CASSLTNRESPLHF
>TRBJ1-5|TRBV28|TRBD1
CASSRPGQGNLPQHF
>TRBJ1-4|TRBV2|.
CASKGGTPKLKLFF
>TRBJ1-2|TRBV2|TRBD1
CASRGDRRGGYTF
>TRBJ2-5|TRBV15|.
CATSRGQATFQETQYF
>TRBJ1-1|TRBV11-2|.
CASSLMDSSPTEAFF
>TRBJ1-2|TRBV4-1|.
CASSQDRGSYGYTF
>TRBJ2-3|TRBV5-8|.
CASSLLASDTQYF
>TRBJ2-2|TRBV3-1/TRBV3-2|TRBD2
CASSPGLARELFF
>TRBJ1-1|TRBV27|TRBD1
CASSSTTGSGDLEAFF
>TRBJ2-1|TRBV6-1|TRBD2
CASSVIFSGSQFEQFF
>TRBJ1-3|TRBV9|.
CASSRGSGNTIYF
>TRBJ1-6|TRBV30|.
CACSGRNSPLHF
>TRBJ2-7|TRBV27|TRBD1
CASSLSQGAGEQYF
>TRBJ2-3|TRBV19|.
CASSIAGRHSFTDTQYF
>TRBJ1-2|TRBV5-5|.
CASSSLSSLGGYTF
>TRBJ2-7|TRBV18|TRBD2
CASSPRTGGPYEQYF
>TRBJ1-1|TRBV28|.
CASRTGRRWGTEAFF
>TRBJ1-5|TRBV19|.
CASSQGRAPNQPQHF
>TRBJ2-1|TRBV9|TRBD2
CASSVDMRGTYNEQFF
>TRBJ1-1|TRBV28|.
CASGRRRDTEAFF
>TRBJ2-6|TRBV2|.
CASSDYRSSGANVLTF
>TRBJ2-3|TRBV28|.
CASSLGASSTDTQYF
>TRBJ2-1|TRBV7-9|.
CASSLFAGLGSSYNEQFF
>TRBJ2-3|TRBV5-1|.
CASNTGGADTQYF
>TRBJ1-2|TRBV24-1|.
CATQPRDSYGYTF
>TRBJ2-5|TRBV5-1|TRBD1
CASRHRDSPSTETQYF
>TRBJ1-5|TRBV6-1|.
CASSEQQYNQPQHF
>TRBJ2-6|TRBV19|.
CASSMSVSGANVLTF
>TRBJ2-1|TRBV5-1|TRBD2
CASRTSGRLNEQFF
>TRBJ1-1|TRBV19|TRBD1
CASSYGQGAGEAFF
>TRBJ2-1|TRBV5-4|.
CASSRQPINDNEQFF
>TRBJ2-3|TRBV5-5|TRBD1
CASSFYRGTDTQYF
>TRBJ1-2|TRBV6-5|.
CASSPNRGAEGYTF
>TRBJ1-2|TRBV25-1|.
CASSESGVRGYTF
>TRBJ2-2|TRBV9|.
CASSVFPVATGELFF
>TRBJ2-5|TRBV11-1|.
CASSLRRARRQETQYF
>.|TRBV7-9|.
CASSLEQGSYEQYF
>TRBJ1-1|TRBV20-1|.
CSASAGGTEAFF
>TRBJ1-2|TRBV29-1|.
CSVHIAHYYGYTF
>TRBJ2-3|TRBV5-1|TRBD2
CASSLPLAESTDTQYF
>TRBJ1-1|TRBV29-1|.
CSVDVTGGAEAFF
>TRBJ1-2|TRBV10-2|.
CASSADSSYGYTF
>TRBJ1-2|TRBV19|TRBD1
CASRRTGRGLGYGYTF
>TRBJ2-1|TRBV29-1|.
CSVRHNRGNEQFF
>TRBJ2-3|TRBV24-1|.
CATSDSGQPRTDTQYF
>TRBJ1-2|TRBV6-1|TRBD1
CASSEAPGGGISGYTF
>TRBJ1-4|TRBV7-2|.
CASSVDRREKLFF
>TRBJ2-3|TRBV29-1|.
CSVESGTDTQYF
>TRBJ2-2|TRBV19|TRBD2
CASRTSGYTGELFF
>TRBJ1-2|TRBV5-4|.
CASSLDPRGYGYTF
>TRBJ2-3|TRBV5-1|TRBD2
CASSLTSGVSTDTQYF
>TRBJ2-5|TRBV27|TRBD2
CASSLISGGSGETQYF
>TRBJ1-2|TRBV6-5|TRBD1
CASIHGDRNYGYTF
>TRBJ2-1|TRBV19|.
CASTTSFDEQFF